The 27 T cell receptor beta chains reported below all come from one sample, sequenced in a study of blood T cell repertoires in COVID-19 (dated by TCRdb to 2020 to 2021). The library was built by means of the immunoSEQ multiplex PCR assay. In TCRdb, the immuneACCESS table is reduced to in-frame sequences with V and J assigned. These tables do not hold every clone; where another copy was compared, an unresolved V gene accounts for under half, and the others remain unexplained. This sample gives 250,000 to 300,000 clones in total; 80% to 90% of them show up just once. The leading ten clones occupy approximately 1.9% of the sample. The specimen was PBMCs or T cells enriched from blood (not recorded which). The receptors derive from a woman aged 50 to 60 who had recovered from COVID-19.

The V call is TRBV5-5, the J call TRBJ2-3; D perhaps matches TRBD1 (6 bases). Trimming stripped 0 bases from V and 2 bases from J, with 22 bases between. Germline values: CDR1 SGHKS, CDR2 YYEKEE (reference sequence). The CDR3 covers 19 residues. CDR3 protein: CASSLGLPGLSGATDTQYF. The CDR3 coding sequence is TGTGCCAGCAGCTTGGGTTTACCGGGCCTATCAGGGGCCACAGATACGCAGTATTTT.

In this sample, this clone turned up a few times. The V call is TRBV9, the J call TRBJ2-7; 8 bases are shared with TRBD1. Germline V CDR1 and CDR2: SGDLS, YYNGEE. The CDR3 runs 15 residues. J lost 2 bases, V lost 6 bases, and 10 bases had no gene match. CDR3 region: CASNPSGTGTYEQYF. Written as DNA, the CDR3 is TGTGCCAGCAACCCATCTGGGACAGGAACCTACGAGCAGTACTTC.

The chain carries TRBV7-9 and TRBJ2-3, with TRBD1 as a possible D gene (6 bases). The ends were cut back, 5 bases at V and 0 bases at J, with 12 bases in the middle. The germline gives CDR1 SEHNR, CDR2 FQNEAQ (reference sequence). The CDR3 loop spans 15 amino acids. CDR3 residues: CASSPRTASTDTQYF. The CDR3 nucleotides read TGTGCCAGCAGCCCTAGGACAGCTAGCACAGATACGCAGTATTTT.

The chain joins TRBV7-2 to TRBJ2-7; 9 nucleotides line up with TRBD1. Germline V CDR1 and CDR2: SGHTA, FQGNSA. Unmatched junction bases numbered 10, after V lost 1 base and J lost 6 bases. The CDR3 consists of 16 residues. CDR3 amino acids: CASSLVSGTGLSEQYF. The CDR3 region has the DNA TGTGCCAGCAGCTTAGTTTCCGGGACAGGGTTGTCCGAGCAGTACTTC.

This clone has only one observation. This sequence joins TRBV18 and TRBJ1-1; 11 bases agree with TRBD1. The CDR3 extends over 16 amino acids. Germline trimming cut 2 bases from V and 0 bases from J; bases unmatched to any gene: 2. Germline V gene sequence: CDR1 KGHSH, CDR2 LQKENI. The CDR3 loop reads CASSPRTGGVNTEAFF. The CDR3 DNA reads as TGTGCCAGCTCACCAAGGACAGGGGGCGTGAACACTGAAGCTTTCTTT.

As to this clone: The sample contains more than one DNA sequence encoding this CDR3. The chain links TRBV27 to TRBJ1-1; 10 nucleotides align to TRBD1. Germline loops: CDR1 MNHEY, CDR2 SMNVEV (reference sequence). V gave up 5 bases and J gave up 2 bases; unmatched junction bases: 8. CDR3 size: 16 residues. CDR3 sequence (DNA): TGTGCCAGCAGTCGACAGGGGGCGGTTGTTAACACTGAAGCTTTCTTT. It is translated as CASSRQGAVVNTEAFF.

CDR3 bases: TGTGCCAGCAGTCTGAGGGACAGGGAGGACAATGAGCAGTTCTTC. It is translated as CASSLRDREDNEQFF. The genes are TRBV28 and TRBJ2-1; TRBD1 agrees at 9 bases. V dropped 5 bases and J dropped 5; count of bases not matched to a gene: 7. The germline gives CDR1 MDHEN, CDR2 SYDVKM. This CDR3 comprises 15 residues.

The V call is TRBV7-9, the J call TRBJ2-1; D might be TRBD1 (6 bases). There are 15 residues in the CDR3. V was trimmed by 7 bases and J by 7 bases, leaving 20 bases between them. Germline CDR1 reads SEHNR; CDR2 reads FQNEAQ (reference sequence). The CDR3 here is CASTHRRVGGNEQFF. The CDR3 DNA follows: TGTGCCAGCACTCACCGGCGGGTAGGGGGAAATGAGCAGTTCTTC.

This clone was found once. This chain links TRBV7-3 with TRBJ2-1; 13 bases agree with TRBD2. Per germline, CDR1 SGHTA and CDR2 FQGTGA. The J segment lost 7 bases and the V segment lost 3 bases, leaving 9 bases of the junction unmatched. The CDR3 contains 17 residues. This CDR3 reads CASSLGPGLAGKNEQFF. CDR3 in DNA: TGTGCCAGCAGCTTGGGACCGGGACTAGCGGGGAAGAATGAGCAGTTCTTC.

The V call is TRBV2, the J call TRBJ2-1, with 11 bases lining up with TRBD2. This CDR3 has 15 amino acids. V lost 7 bases and J lost 6; bases outside the gene matches: 8. CDR1 is SNHLY, CDR2 FYNNEI, per germline. In DNA form, the CDR3 reads TGTGCCAGCACTTTTAGCGGGAGGGCGAGCAATGAGCAGTTCTTC. This translates into CASTFSGRASNEQFF.

This chain connects TRBV24-1 to TRBJ2-1; 11 nucleotides align to TRBD2. The germline CDR1 and CDR2 sequences are KGHDR and SFDVKD. Trimming took 3 bases from V and 6 from J; bases not matched to a gene: 12. There are 18 residues in the CDR3. DNA of the CDR3: TGTGCCACCAGTGATCCTGACCCCCTAGCGGGAGGAGGCAATGAGCAGTTCTTC. This gives the protein CATSDPDPLAGGGNEQFF.

The rearrangement joins TRBV7-9 to TRBJ1-1, with 7 bases lining up with TRBD1. The CDR3 has 14 residues. Germline assignment: CDR1 SEHNR and CDR2 FQNEAQ (reference sequence). Losses at the gene ends were 5 bases for V and 8 bases for J; bases not matched to a gene: 11. Written as DNA, the CDR3 is TGTGCCAGCAGCCCATGGGGGGAGGACAGGGAAGCTTTCTTT. Translated, it gives CASSPWGEDREAFF.

This clone has only a few counts. This sequence joins TRBV6-2 or TRBV6-3 and TRBJ2-7, with a weak D call TRBD2 (5 bases). The CDR3 is 13 amino acids. Per the germline V gene, CDR1 is MNHEY and CDR2 is SVGEGT. The V end lost 0 bases, the J end lost 6 bases, and 9 bases lay between the germline ends. The chain's CDR3 is CASSYSNGVEQYF. The CDR3 DNA reads as TGTGCCAGCAGTTACTCAAACGGGGTCGAGCAGTACTTC.

This clone was counted a single time. V and J are TRBV6-5 and TRBJ1-1, with 7 bases fitting TRBD1. Germline V gene data show CDR1 as MNHEY and CDR2 as SVGAGI. The CDR3 has 15 residues. V trimming: 1 base; J trimming: 2 bases; junction bases outside the gene matches: 4. This CDR3 reads CASSYYNRGNTEAFF. The CDR3 DNA reads as TGTGCCAGCAGTTACTATAACAGGGGTAACACTGAAGCTTTCTTT.

The chain employs TRBV28 and TRBJ1-5, with 10 bases identical to TRBD1. After removal of 7 bases from V and 4 bases from J, the junction contained 10 bases not matched to a gene. Germline CDR1 MDHEN, CDR2 SYDVKM. This CDR3 is built from 16 residues. The CDR3 region is CASNGQGGRYNQPQHF. Written as DNA, the CDR3 is TGTGCCAGCAACGGACAGGGGGGCAGATATAATCAGCCCCAGCATTTT. The whole variable domain, remainder taken from reference TRBV28 and TRBJ1-5, is DVKVTQSSRYLVKRTGEKVFLECVQDMDHENMFWYRQDPGLGLRLIYFSYDVKMKEKGDIPEGYSVSREKKERFSLILESASTNQTSMYLCASNGQGGRYNQPQHFGDGTRLSIL.

The chain uses TRBV5-1 and TRBJ1-5; no clear D gene. This CDR3 spans 15 amino acids. Trimming removed 5 bases from V and 2 bases from J, with 14 bases in between. Germline-derived CDR1 and CDR2 are SGHRS and YFSETQ. CDR3 loop: CASRRAGQGNQPQHF. As DNA, the CDR3 is TGCGCCAGCAGGCGCGCTGGGCAGGGCAATCAGCCCCAGCATTTT.

The rearrangement links TRBV15 to TRBJ1-2; 7 bases fit TRBD1. CDR3 length: 16 residues. J gave up 2 bases and V 0 bases, and 6 bases lay outside the gene matches. Germline V CDR1 and CDR2: LNHNV, YYDKDF (reference sequence). The CDR3 nucleotides are TGTGCCACCAGCAGAGAACCGGGACAGAGAAACTATGGCTACACCTTC. Amino acid sequence: CATSREPGQRNYGYTF.

V gene TRBV6-1 combines with J gene TRBJ1-2; 7 positions agree with TRBD1. The CDR3 contains 14 residues. The V gene's germline CDR1 is MNHNS and CDR2 SASEGT. J lost 7 bases, V lost 0 bases, and 5 bases had no gene match. CDR3 sequence reads: CASSEAGQSSGYTF. CDR3 nucleotides: TGTGCCAGCAGTGAAGCGGGACAGTCCAGTGGCTACACCTTC.

This chain joins TRBV7-9 and TRBJ2-1, with a tentative D call TRBD2 (7 bases). Germline CDR1 and CDR2: SEHNR and FQNEAQ (reference sequence). The CDR3 is made up of 15 amino acids. Trimming took off 5 bases at V and 3 bases at J, with 14 bases between the two ends. CDR3: CASSPRGGVYNEQFF. CDR3 nucleotide sequence: TGTGCCAGCAGCCCGAGGGGGGGAGTCTACAATGAGCAGTTCTTC.

The V call is TRBV7-9, the J call TRBJ2-4, with D perhaps matching TRBD1 (6 bases). CDR3 size: 14 residues. Germline CDR1 is SEHNR and CDR2 is FQNEAQ (reference sequence). V was trimmed by 5 bases and J by 8 bases, leaving 16 bases between them. CDR3 nucleotides: TGTGCCAGCAGCGCCGAGAGGGGGTGGGACATTCAGTACTTC. It yields the protein CASSAERGWDIQYF.

The chain links TRBV28 to TRBJ1-3; TRBD1 matches at 8 bases. CDR1 is MDHEN, CDR2 SYDVKM, per germline. CDR3 length equals 17 residues. Trimming removed 4 bases from V and 0 bases from J; junction bases left unmatched: 8. For the CDR3, the DNA is TGTGCCAGCAGTTCTGCCCCGACAGGGGCCTCTGGAAACACCATATATTTT. This translates into CASSSAPTGASGNTIYF.

V gene TRBV18 combines with J gene TRBJ2-1; tentative D call: TRBD1 (6 bases). The germline V gene encodes CDR1 KGHSH and CDR2 LQKENI. Trimming stripped 4 bases from V and 7 bases from J, with 11 bases between. The CDR3 runs 13 residues. CDR3 nucleotide sequence: TGTGCCAGCTCACTACTACAGGGAAATGAGCAGTTCTTC. Its protein is CASSLLQGNEQFF.

This clone was counted a single time. The genes are TRBV24-1 and TRBJ2-3; TRBD1 matches 9 bases. Germline V gene lookup returns CDR1 KGHDR and CDR2 SFDVKD. CDR3 length equals 18 residues. Trimming took 0 bases from V and 1 from J; bases not matched to a gene: 7. The DNA of the CDR3 is TGTGCCACCAGTGATTTGCAGGTGACAGGGGGGGGCACAGATACGCAGTATTTT. Its protein product is CATSDLQVTGGGTDTQYF.

V gene TRBV29-1 combines with J gene TRBJ2-3, with D possibly matching TRBD1 (7 bases). Deletions cut 4 bases from V and 3 bases from J, with 14 bases between. Germline V CDR1 and CDR2: SQVTM, ANQGSEA. The CDR3 totals 14 residues. The CDR3, as DNA: TGCAGCGTTGGTCGGGGGACAGTAACAGATACGCAGTATTTT. It yields the protein CSVGRGTVTDTQYF.

The rearrangement joins TRBV25-1 to TRBJ1-2, with 9 bases that match TRBD1. The length of the CDR3 is 14 residues. The V gene's germline CDR1 is MGHDK and CDR2 SYGVNS. V shed 4 bases and J 1 base; nucleotides not matched to a gene: 1. The CDR3 protein is CASSGQGGNYGYTF. In DNA, the CDR3 is TGTGCCAGCAGTGGACAGGGGGGTAACTATGGCTACACCTTC.

This chain joins TRBV19 and TRBJ1-4, with 7 bases fitting TRBD1. Germline-derived CDR1 and CDR2 are LNHDA and SQIVND (reference sequence). The CDR3 has 15 residues. J lost 4 bases, V lost 6 bases, and 8 bases had no gene match. CDR3 loop: CASRMLGTVNEKLFF. The CDR3, as DNA: TGTGCCAGTAGAATGCTCGGGACAGTTAATGAAAAACTGTTTTTT.

The rearrangement uses TRBV2 and TRBJ2-2; 14 bases agree with TRBD2. Germline V CDR1 and CDR2: SNHLY, FYNNEI. Trimming at V came to 5 bases and at J to 6 bases, leaving 2 bases not matched to a gene. The CDR3 is 15 amino acids. Here the CDR3 reads CASSPGLAGAGELFF. The DNA of the CDR3 is TGTGCCAGCAGTCCGGGACTAGCGGGAGCCGGGGAGCTGTTTTTT.